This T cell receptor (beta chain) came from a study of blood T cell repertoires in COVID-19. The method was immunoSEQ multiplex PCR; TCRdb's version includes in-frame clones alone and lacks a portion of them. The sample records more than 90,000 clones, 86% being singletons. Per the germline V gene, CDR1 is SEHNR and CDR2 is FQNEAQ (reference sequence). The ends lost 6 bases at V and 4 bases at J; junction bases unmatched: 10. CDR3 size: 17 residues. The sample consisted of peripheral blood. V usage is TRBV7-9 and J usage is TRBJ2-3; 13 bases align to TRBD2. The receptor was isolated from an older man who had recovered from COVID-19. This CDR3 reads CASRRGLAGFGADTQYF. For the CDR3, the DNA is TGTGCCAGCAGAAGGGGACTAGCGGGATTTGGAGCAGATACGCAGTATTTT.